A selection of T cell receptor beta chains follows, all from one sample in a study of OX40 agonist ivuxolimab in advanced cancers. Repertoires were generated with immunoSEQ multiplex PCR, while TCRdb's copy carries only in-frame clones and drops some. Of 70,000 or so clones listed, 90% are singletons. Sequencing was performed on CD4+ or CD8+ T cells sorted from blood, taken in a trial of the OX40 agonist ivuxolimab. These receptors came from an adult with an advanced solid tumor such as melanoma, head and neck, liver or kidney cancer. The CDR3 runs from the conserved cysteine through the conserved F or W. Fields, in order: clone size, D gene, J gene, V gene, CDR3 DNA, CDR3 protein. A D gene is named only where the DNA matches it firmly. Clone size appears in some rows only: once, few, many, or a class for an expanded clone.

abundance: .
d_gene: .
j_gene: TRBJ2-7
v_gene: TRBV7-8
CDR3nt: TGTGCCAGCAGGGGCAACGGGAGCCCCTACGAGCAGTACTTC
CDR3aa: CASRGNGSPYEQYF

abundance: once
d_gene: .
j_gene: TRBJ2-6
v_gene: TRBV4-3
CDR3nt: TGCGCCAGCAGCCAAGAATTTCGAGGCTCTGGGGCCAACGTCCTGACTTTC
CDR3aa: CASSQEFRGSGANVLTF

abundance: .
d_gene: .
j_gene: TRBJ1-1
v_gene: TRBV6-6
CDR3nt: TGTGCCAGCAGACTCGACAGGAACACTGAAGCTTTCTTT
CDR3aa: CASRLDRNTEAFF

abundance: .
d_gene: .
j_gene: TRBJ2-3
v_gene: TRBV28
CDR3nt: TGTGCCAGCAGTTTGCCGGGGACGGATACGCAGTATTTT
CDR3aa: CASSLPGTDTQYF

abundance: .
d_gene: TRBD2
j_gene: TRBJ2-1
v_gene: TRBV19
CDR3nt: TGTGCCAGTAGTATGGTGCGGGCGGGGGATGAGCAGTTCTTC
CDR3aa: CASSMVRAGDEQFF

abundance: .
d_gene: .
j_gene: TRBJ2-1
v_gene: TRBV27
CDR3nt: TGTGCCAGCAGTTCCGGGGCCGGCGGAATCCATGAGCAGTTCTTC
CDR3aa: CASSSGAGGIHEQFF

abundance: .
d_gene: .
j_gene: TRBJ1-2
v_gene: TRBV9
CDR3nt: TGTGCCAGCAGCGGGGGTCGGGGGCCCCTTAGCGATGGCTACACCTTC
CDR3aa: CASSGGRGPLSDGYTF

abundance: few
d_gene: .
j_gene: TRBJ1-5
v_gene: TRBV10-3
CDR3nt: TGTGCCATCAGTGAGTCGGAGAGTCTCTCGGGCAATCAGCCCCAGCATTTT
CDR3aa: CAISESESLSGNQPQHF

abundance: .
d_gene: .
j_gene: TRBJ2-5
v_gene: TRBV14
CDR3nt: TGTGCCAGCAGCCAACTGGGAGGCGGAGTAGGGACCCAGTACTTC
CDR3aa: CASSQLGGGVGTQYF

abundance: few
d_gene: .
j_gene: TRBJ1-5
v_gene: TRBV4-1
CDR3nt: TGCGCCAGCAGCCAAGGGCCTCAAAATCAGCCCCAGCATTTT
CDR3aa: CASSQGPQNQPQHF

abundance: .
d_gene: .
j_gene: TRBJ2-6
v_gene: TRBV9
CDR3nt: TGTGCCAGCAGCGTAGAAACTGGGTACGGGGCCAACGTCCTGACTTTC
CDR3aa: CASSVETGYGANVLTF

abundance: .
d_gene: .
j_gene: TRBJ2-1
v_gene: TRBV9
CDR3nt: TGTGCCAGCAGCGGCCTAGAAGACTCTGAGCAGTTCTTC
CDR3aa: CASSGLEDSEQFF

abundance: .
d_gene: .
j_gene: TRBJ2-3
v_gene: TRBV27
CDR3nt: TGTGCCAGCAGCCGATATTCTCCCCGGGGGAGCGACAGCACAGATACGCAGTATTTT
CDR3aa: CASSRYSPRGSDSTDTQYF

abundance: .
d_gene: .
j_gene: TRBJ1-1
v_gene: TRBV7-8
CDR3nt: TGTGCCAGCAGCTTAGTACAGGGAACCGGGGCTTTCTTT
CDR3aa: CASSLVQGTGAFF

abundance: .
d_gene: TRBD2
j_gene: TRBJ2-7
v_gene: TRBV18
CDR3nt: TGTGCCAGCTCACCGACTAGCGGGGCCTACGAGCAGTACTTC
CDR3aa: CASSPTSGAYEQYF

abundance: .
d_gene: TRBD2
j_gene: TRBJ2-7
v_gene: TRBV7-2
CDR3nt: TGTGCCAGCAGCCCAGCGGGAGTATCCGAGCAGTACTTC
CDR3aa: CASSPAGVSEQYF

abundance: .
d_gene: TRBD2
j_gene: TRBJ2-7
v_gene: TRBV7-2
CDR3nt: TGTGCCAGCAGCCCGGGGGGGGATCGCAAGCAGTACTTC
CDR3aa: CASSPGGDRKQYF

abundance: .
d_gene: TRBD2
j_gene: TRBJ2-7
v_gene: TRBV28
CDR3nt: TGTGCCAGCTGGCGTACGGGAGGGCCGAAGAGCGAGCAGTACTTC
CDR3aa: CASWRTGGPKSEQYF

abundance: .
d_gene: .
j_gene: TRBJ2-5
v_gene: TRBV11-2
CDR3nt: TGTGCCAGCAGTCACGGCGGGGTCCAAGAGACCCAGTACTTC
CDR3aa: CASSHGGVQETQYF

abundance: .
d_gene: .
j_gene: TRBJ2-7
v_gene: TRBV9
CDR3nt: TGTGCCAGCAGCCCCCGTTGGTTGTCCTACGAGCAGTACTTC
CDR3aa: CASSPRWLSYEQYF

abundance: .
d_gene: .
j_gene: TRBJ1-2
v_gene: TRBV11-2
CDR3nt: TGTGCCAGCAGCTTAGGGCCTCTTGGGGGCTATGGCTACACCTTC
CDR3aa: CASSLGPLGGYGYTF

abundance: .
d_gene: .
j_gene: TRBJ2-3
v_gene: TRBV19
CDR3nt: TGTGCCAGTAGGGACAGAACTAGCACAGATACGCAGTATTTT
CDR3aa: CASRDRTSTDTQYF

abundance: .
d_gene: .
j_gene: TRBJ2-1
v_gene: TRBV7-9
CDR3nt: TGTGCCAGCAGCTTAGGGCCAGGGGTCAATGAGCAGTTCTTC
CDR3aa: CASSLGPGVNEQFF

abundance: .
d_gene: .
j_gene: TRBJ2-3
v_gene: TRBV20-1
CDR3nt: TGCAGTGCAATAAACACAGATACGCAGTATTTT
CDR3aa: CSAINTDTQYF

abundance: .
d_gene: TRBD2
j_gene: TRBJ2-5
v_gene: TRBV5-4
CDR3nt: TGTGCCAGCAGCCGGATTAGCGGGAGTGAGACCCAGTACTTC
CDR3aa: CASSRISGSETQYF

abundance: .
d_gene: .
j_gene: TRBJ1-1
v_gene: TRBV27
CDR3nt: TGTGCCAGCAGTTGGCCCCTCGTCTCCGGGACTACTTTTGAAGCTTTCTTT
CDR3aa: CASSWPLVSGTTFEAFF

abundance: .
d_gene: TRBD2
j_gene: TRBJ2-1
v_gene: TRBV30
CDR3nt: TGTGCCTGGAGTCCGGGACTAGCGGGAGATGAGCAGTTCTTC
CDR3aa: CAWSPGLAGDEQFF

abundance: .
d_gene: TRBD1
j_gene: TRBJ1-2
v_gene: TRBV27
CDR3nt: TGTGCCAGCAGTCCCTCGGACAGGGCATTCCCCTATGGCTACACCTTC
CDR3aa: CASSPSDRAFPYGYTF

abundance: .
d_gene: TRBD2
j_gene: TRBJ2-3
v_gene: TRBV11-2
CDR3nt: TGTGCCAGCAGCCGGTGGACTAGCGGCTTTAGCACAGATACGCAGTATTTT
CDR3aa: CASSRWTSGFSTDTQYF

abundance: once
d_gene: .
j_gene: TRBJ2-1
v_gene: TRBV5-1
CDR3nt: TGCGCCAGCAGCTCCTTGACGGCGGGAAGGGTGAATGAGCAGTTCTTC
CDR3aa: CASSSLTAGRVNEQFF

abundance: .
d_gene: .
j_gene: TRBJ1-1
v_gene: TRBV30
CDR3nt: TGTGCCTGGAGTTTAGAAGGGAACGAAGCTTTCTTT
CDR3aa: CAWSLEGNEAFF

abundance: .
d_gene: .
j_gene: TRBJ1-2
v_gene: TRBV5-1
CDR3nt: TGCGCCAGCAGCTTGGATTTCAGGGTAGCTAACTATGGCTACACCTTC
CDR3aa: CASSLDFRVANYGYTF

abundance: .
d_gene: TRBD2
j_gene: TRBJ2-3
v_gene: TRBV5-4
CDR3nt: TGTGCCAGCAGCTTGGGGACTAGCGCAAACACAGATACGCAGTATTTT
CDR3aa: CASSLGTSANTDTQYF

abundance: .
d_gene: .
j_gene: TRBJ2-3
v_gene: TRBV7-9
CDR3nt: TGTGCCAGCAGCTTAGTCAGCAGGGGTGATACGCAGTATTTT
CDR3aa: CASSLVSRGDTQYF

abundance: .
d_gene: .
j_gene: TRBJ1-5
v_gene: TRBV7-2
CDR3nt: TGTGCCAGCAGCTTCTTTAGCAATCAGCCCCAGCATTTT
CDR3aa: CASSFFSNQPQHF

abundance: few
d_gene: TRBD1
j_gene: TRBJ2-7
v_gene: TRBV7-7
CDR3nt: TGTGCTAGCAGCCGGGGGCCGGGACAGGGGTTCTACGAGCAGTACTTC
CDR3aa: CASSRGPGQGFYEQYF

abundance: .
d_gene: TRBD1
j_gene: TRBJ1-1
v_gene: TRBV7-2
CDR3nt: TGTGCCAGCATACAGGGGACTGAAGCTTTCTTT
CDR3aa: CASIQGTEAFF

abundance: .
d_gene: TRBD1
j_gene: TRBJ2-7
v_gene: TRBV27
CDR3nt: TGTGCCAGCAGTTTCGGGACAGGGGGTACCTACGAGCAGTACTTC
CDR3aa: CASSFGTGGTYEQYF

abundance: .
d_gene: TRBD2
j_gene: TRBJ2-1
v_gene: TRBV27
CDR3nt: TGTGCCAGCAGTCCGAGACTAGCGGGAGTTTACAATGAGCAGTTCTTC
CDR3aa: CASSPRLAGVYNEQFF

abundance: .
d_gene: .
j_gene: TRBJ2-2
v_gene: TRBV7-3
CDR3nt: TGTGCCAGCAGCAGGACTTCAATGGGGGAGCTGTTTTTT
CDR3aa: CASSRTSMGELFF

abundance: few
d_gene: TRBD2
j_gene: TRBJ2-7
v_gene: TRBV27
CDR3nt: TGTGCCAGCAGTTTAGCCGGGAGGATCTCCTACGAGCAGTACTTC
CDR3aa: CASSLAGRISYEQYF

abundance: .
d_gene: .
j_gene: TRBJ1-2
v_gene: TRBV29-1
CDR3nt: TGCAGCGTTGATGAGGTTCTTAGGGAATCGGATGGCTACACCTTC
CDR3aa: CSVDEVLRESDGYTF

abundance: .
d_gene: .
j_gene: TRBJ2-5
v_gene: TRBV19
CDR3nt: TGTGCCAGTAGTTCCCGGACAGTTTACCAAGAGACCCAGTACTTC
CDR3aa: CASSSRTVYQETQYF

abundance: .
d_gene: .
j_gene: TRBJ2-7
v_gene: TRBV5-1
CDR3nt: TGCGCCAGCAGCTCCCAAGGGCCCTACGAGCAGTACTTC
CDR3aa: CASSSQGPYEQYF

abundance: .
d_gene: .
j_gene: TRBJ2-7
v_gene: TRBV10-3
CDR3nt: TGTGCCATCACCCGCGTCGGGGGTGAGGCTTACGAGCAGTACTTC
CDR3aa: CAITRVGGEAYEQYF

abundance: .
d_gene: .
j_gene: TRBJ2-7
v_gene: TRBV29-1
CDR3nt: TGCAGCGTTGAAGTAGCTCACGAGCAGTACTTC
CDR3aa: CSVEVAHEQYF

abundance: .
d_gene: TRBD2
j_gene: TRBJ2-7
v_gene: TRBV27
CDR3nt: TGTGCCAGCAGTTTGCTCACTAGCGGGCATACCTACGAGCAGTACTTC
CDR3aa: CASSLLTSGHTYEQYF

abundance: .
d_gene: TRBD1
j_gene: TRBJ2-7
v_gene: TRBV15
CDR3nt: TGTGCCACCAGCCTCGGACAGGGGAAAACCTACGAGCAGTACTTC
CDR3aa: CATSLGQGKTYEQYF

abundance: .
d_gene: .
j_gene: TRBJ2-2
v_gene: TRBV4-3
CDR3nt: TGCGCCAGCAGCCCAACATTGAGGAGCGGGGAGCTGTTTTTT
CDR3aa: CASSPTLRSGELFF

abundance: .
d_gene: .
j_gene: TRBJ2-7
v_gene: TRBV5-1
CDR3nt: TGCGCCAGCAACGTGGGGGCCGCGGATTATAGGGGGCAGTACTTC
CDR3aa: CASNVGAADYRGQYF

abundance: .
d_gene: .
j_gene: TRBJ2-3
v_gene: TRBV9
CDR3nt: TGTGCCAGCAGCGGCCGGCGGGGATCCCCCACAGATACGCAGTATTTT
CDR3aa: CASSGRRGSPTDTQYF